Sequencing of this TCR beta chain was carried out in a study of cytomegalovirus exposure and HLA in healthy donors. Study-wide background: An analysis done earlier identified fewer than 140 million unique TCR beta sequences from roughly 190 million T cells.

V was cut by 5 bases and J by 5 bases, with 13 bases left in between. Per the germline V gene, CDR1 is SGHNT and CDR2 is YYREEE (reference sequence). The CDR3 runs 14 residues. The PCR had 60 Vbeta and 13 Jbeta primers. Method: immunoSEQ multiplex PCR; TCRdb's copy keeps in-frame clones and lacks some. Of under 200,000 clones listed, about 85% are singletons. This sequence originates from a man aged 18 to 30 in good health and CMV-seronegative. The chain links TRBV5-4 to TRBJ2-2, with D perhaps matching TRBD1 (6 bases). The source material was PBMCs. The chain's CDR3 is CASSLPGDTGELFF. CDR3 nucleotide sequence: TGTGCCAGCAGTTTACCAGGGGATACCGGGGAGCTGTTTTTT.